The rows below give T cell receptor beta chains drawn from one sample of a study of blood T cell repertoires in COVID-19. Profiled with immunoSEQ multiplex PCR; TCRdb holds only in-frame clones, not every one. The data show 200,000 to 250,000 clones, 65% to 85% seen once. Sequenced material: peripheral blood. These receptors were taken from a woman in her thirties who had recovered from COVID-19. CDR3s leave out the opening cysteine and the closing phenylalanine or tryptophan.

v_call,cdr3_length,cdr3_aa
TRBV4-2,12,ASSQDGQGYEQY
TRBV5-1,14,ASSPWTSGQNNEQF
TRBV15,12,ATSLPEGADEQF
TRBV7-5,17,VRSLSGRNGWRASHEQY
TRBV28,12,ASSPGGGQYGYT
TRBV6-5,12,ASSPTGRVGELF
TRBV28,12,ASSSGGSTDTQY
TRBV4-1,13,ASSPFSELSYEQY
TRBV7-6,14,ASSGSRQGGAGELF
TRBV28,12,ASSPGTPYQPQH
TRBV12-5,12,ASGLIGPGETQY
TRBV2,16,ASSDAGQGRLGSSPLH
TRBV5-4,12,ASSLDSMNTEAF
TRBV24-1,12,ATRDGLAGESEF
TRBV2,9,ASSEFNEQY
TRBV19,14,ASRPSEAADTGELF
TRBV4-2,9,ASSQETEAF
TRBV19,13,ASTWRTSGNNEQF
TRBV30,14,AWSVLGLQSTQPQH
TRBV30,12,AWSPGGALGTQY
TRBV10-3,11,AISGGSNQPQH
TRBV28,10,ASRAGSAEQY
TRBV28,14,ASLFASARARNEQF
TRBV7-2,13,ASSLGTGASYEQY
TRBV28,12,ASSIGGASEKLF
TRBV6-5,12,ASSYDRRNTEAF
TRBV30,10,AWTGLNTEAF
TRBV9,14,ASSVTSGFTYNEQF
TRBV12-3/TRBV12-4,11,ASSSNDYNEQF
TRBV28,12,ATYRGEYPYEQY
TRBV5-1,14,ASSPGDSGPWNEQF
TRBV11-2,13,ASSSGQRGNEKLF
TRBV5-1,16,ASSLGLAGAASYNEQF
TRBV5-1,14,ASSHHGTSVVDTQY
TRBV11-1,14,ASSLAGTRRAQEQF
TRBV5-6,11,ASSAVPAGELF
TRBV2,14,ASTSGLSSYNSPLH
TRBV5-6,10,ASSMGTYEQY
TRBV7-9,17,ASSLVASGRTYSRNEQF
TRBV5-4,13,ASSLGDRGPGELF
TRBV5-1,11,ATLPPGFTEAF